This T cell receptor (beta chain) is drawn from a study of lymphopenia after photon versus proton radiotherapy. Study findings and constraints: Relative stability marked proton patients; photon patients lost diversity and naive cells. Better survival with proton therapy was suggested as possible, not demonstrated. After lymphocyte nadir, photon-treated repertoires showed oligoclonal expansion, especially CD8+ Temra.

Concerning this clone itself: Antigen: not known.

In germline, CDR1 is SGHRS, CDR2 YFSETQ. The V gene end was trimmed by 4 bases and the J gene end by 5 bases; junction bases not matched to a gene: 11. This CDR3 has 15 residues. TCRdb keeps only in-frame clones here, not all; method: immunoSEQ multiplex PCR. The sample lists around 25,000 clones, roughly 80% occurring once. The chain carries TRBV5-1 and TRBJ1-1, with 7 bases identical to TRBD1. The clonotype was recovered from a man between 35 and 55 years old with gastric cancer. The sample was peripheral blood, taken from a patient treated with photon-based radiotherapy. The CDR3 DNA reads TGCGCCAGCAGCCCCCCTCGACAGGGAGGAACTGAAGCTTTCTTT. It specifies CASSPPRQGGTEAFF. Full variable domain (remainder filled in from reference TRBV5-1 and TRBJ1-1): KAGVTQTPRYLIKTRGQQVTLSCSPISGHRSVSWYQQTPGQGLQFLFEYFSETQRNKGNFPGRFSGRQFSNSRSEMNVSTLELGDSALYLCASSPPRQGGTEAFFGQGTRLTVV.